This record concerns one T cell receptor beta chain sequence. No antigen is known for it. This sample stems from a study of siplizumab effects on memory and regulatory T cells. Study outcomes and limitations: There appeared to be greater diversity in naive T cells than in memory cells, and naive T cells seemed major contributors to the alloresponse. Mean Treg-derived proportions of mappable alloreactive CD4+ clones were approximately 69% for siplizumab and less than 35% for controls.

The CDR3 has 15 residues. From germline, CDR1 is MNHNY and CDR2 SVGAGI (reference sequence). With 6 bases clipped from V and 3 bases from J, the junction kept 10 bases outside the gene matches. Each sample contributed 96,000 or so TCR templates to the assay. Using immunoSEQ multiplex PCR, the repertoire was profiled, and TCRdb retains in-frame clones only, with some absent. In the table there are fewer than 120,000 clones, approximately 92% of which are singletons. This receptor was taken from a human donor in good health. The V and J genes are TRBV6-6 and TRBJ2-7; TRBD2 agrees at 8 bases. The specimen was CD4+ T cells sorted from blood. CDR3 loop: CASRLLAETLYEQYF. CDR3 bases: TGTGCCAGCAGACTACTAGCGGAAACCCTCTACGAGCAGTACTTC.